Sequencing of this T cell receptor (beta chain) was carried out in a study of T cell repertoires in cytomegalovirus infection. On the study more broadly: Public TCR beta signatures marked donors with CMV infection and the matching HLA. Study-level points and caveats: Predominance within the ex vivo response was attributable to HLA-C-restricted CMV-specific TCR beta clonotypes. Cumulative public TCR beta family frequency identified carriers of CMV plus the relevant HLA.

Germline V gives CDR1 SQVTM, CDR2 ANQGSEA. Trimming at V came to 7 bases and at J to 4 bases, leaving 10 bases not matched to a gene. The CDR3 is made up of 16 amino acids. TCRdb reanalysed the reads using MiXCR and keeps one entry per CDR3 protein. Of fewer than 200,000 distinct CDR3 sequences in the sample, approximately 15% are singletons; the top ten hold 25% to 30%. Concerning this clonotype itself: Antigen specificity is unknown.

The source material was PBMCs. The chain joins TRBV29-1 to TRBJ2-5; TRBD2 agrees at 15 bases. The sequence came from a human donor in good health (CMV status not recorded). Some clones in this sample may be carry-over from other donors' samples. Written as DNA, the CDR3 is TGCAGCGCCAACGGACTAGCGGGGGGGCCGAGAGAGACCCAGTACTTC. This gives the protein CSANGLAGGPRETQYF.